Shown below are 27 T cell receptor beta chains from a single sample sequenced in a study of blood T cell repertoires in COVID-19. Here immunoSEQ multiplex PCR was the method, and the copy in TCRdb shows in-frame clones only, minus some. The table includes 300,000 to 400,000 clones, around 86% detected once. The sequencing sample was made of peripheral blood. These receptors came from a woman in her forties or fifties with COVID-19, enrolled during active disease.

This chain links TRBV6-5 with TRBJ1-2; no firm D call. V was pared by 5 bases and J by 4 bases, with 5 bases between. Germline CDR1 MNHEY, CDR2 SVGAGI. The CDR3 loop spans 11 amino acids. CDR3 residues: CASSTGYGYTF. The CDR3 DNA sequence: TGTGCCAGCAGTACCGGCTATGGCTACACCTTC.

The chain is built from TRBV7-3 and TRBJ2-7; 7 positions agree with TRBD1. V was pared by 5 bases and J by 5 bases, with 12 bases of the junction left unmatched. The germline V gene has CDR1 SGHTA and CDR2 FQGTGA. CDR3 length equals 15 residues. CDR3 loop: CASSLGIGGSDEQYF. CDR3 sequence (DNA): TGTGCCAGCAGCCTAGGGATAGGGGGCAGCGACGAGCAGTACTTC.

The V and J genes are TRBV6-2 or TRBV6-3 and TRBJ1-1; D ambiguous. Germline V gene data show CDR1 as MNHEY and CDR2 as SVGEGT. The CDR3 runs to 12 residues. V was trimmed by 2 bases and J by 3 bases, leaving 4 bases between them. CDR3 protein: CASSYQYTEAFF. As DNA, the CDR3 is TGTGCCAGCAGTTACCAGTACACTGAAGCTTTCTTT.

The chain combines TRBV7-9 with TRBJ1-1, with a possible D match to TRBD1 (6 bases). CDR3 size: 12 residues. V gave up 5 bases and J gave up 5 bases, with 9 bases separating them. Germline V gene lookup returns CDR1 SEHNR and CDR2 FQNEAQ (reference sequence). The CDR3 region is CASSQGWTEAFF. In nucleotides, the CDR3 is TGTGCCAGCAGCCAGGGGTGGACTGAAGCTTTCTTT.

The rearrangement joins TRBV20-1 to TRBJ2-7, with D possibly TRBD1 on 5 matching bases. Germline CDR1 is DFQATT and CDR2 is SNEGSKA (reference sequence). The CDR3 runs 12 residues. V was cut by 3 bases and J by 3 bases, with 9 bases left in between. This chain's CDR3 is CSASRQGYEQYF. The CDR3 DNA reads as TGCAGTGCTAGTCGGCAGGGCTACGAGCAGTACTTC.

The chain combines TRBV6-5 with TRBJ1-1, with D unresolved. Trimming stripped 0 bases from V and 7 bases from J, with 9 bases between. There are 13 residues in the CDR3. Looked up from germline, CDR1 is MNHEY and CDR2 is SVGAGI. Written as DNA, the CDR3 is TGTGCCAGCAGTTACTCTAGGAGATATGAAGCTTTCTTT. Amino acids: CASSYSRRYEAFF.

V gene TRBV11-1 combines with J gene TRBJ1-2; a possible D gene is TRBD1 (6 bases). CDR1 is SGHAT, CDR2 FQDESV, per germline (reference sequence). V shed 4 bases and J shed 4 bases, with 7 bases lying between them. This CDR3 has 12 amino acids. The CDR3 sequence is CASSSDSYGYTF. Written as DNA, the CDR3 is TGTGCCAGCAGCTCGGACAGCTATGGCTACACCTTC.

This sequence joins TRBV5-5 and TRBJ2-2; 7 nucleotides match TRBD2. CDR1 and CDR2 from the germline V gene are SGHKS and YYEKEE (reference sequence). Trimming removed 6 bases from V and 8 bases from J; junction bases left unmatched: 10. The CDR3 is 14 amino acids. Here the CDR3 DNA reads TGTGCCAGCACCACCCTGCCGGGGGGAGGGGAGCTGTTTTTT. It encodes CASTTLPGGGELFF.

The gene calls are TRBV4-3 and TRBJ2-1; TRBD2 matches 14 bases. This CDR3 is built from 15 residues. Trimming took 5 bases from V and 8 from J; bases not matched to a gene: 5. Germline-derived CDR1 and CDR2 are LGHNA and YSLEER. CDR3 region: CASSSPGLAGDEQFF. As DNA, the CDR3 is TGCGCCAGCAGCAGCCCGGGACTAGCGGGAGATGAGCAGTTCTTC.

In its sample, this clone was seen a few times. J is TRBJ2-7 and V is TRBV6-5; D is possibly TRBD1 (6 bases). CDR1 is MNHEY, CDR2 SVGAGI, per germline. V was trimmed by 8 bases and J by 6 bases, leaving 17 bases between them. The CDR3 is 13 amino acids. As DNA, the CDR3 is TGTGCCAGCGGTTCAGGGGAAAAAGGCGAGCAGTACTTC. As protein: CASGSGEKGEQYF.

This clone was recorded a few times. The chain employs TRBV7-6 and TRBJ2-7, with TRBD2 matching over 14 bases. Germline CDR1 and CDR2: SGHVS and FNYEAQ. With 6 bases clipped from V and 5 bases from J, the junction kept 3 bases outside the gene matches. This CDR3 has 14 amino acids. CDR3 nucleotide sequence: TGTGCCAGCAGAGGGGGACTAGCGGGAGACGAGCAGTACTTC. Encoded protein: CASRGGLAGDEQYF.

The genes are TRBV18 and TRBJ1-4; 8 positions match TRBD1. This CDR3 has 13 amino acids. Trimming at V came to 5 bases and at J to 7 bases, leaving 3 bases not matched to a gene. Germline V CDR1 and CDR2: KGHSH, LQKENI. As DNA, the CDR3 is TGTGCCAGCTCAGCCACAGGGGGTGAAAAACTGTTTTTT. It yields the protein CASSATGGEKLFF. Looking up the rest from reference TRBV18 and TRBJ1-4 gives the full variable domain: NAGVMQNPRHLVRRRGQEARLRCSPMKGHSHVYWYRQLPEEGLKFMVYLQKENIIDESGMPKERFSAEFPKEGPSILRIQQVVRGDSAAYFCASSATGGEKLFFGSGTQLSVL.

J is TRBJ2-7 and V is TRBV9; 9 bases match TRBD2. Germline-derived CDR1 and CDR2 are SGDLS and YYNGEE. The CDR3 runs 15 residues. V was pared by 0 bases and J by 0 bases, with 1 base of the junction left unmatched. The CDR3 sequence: CASSVGTSVSYEQYF. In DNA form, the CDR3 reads TGTGCCAGCAGCGTAGGGACTAGCGTCTCCTACGAGCAGTACTTC.

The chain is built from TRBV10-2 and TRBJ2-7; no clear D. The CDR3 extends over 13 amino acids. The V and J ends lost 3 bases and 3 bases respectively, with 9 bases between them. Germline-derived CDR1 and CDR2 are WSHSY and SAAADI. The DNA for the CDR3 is TGCGCCAGCAGTGATAGGTACAGCTACGAGCAGTACTTC. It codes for CASSDRYSYEQYF.

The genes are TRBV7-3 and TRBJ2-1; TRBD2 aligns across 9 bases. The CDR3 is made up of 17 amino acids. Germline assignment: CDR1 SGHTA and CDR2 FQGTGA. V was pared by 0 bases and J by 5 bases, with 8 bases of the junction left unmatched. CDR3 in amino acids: CASSLTAGGRVNNEQFF. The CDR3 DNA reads TGTGCCAGCAGCTTAACGGCAGGCGGGAGGGTCAACAATGAGCAGTTCTTC.

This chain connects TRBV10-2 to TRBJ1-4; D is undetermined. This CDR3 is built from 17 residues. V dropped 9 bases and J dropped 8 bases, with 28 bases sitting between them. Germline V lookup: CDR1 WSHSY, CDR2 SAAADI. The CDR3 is CARLPRQRGLRLEKLFF. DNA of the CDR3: TGCGCCAGACTCCCGAGGCAGAGAGGTCTTAGGTTAGAAAAACTGTTTTTT.

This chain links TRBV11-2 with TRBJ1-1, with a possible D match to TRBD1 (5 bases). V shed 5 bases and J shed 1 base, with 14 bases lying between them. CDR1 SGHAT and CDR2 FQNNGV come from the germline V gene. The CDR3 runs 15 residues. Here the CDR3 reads CASSKSFRENTEAFF. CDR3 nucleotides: TGTGCCAGCAGCAAGAGTTTCAGGGAGAACACTGAAGCTTTCTTT.

CDR3 sequence: CASSPGQGKGQPQHF. CDR3 nucleotides: TGTGCCAGCAGCCCCGGACAGGGTAAAGGGCAGCCCCAGCATTTT. The chain is built from TRBV5-4 and TRBJ1-5; the match to TRBD1 covers 8 bases. Unmatched junction bases numbered 10, after V lost 4 bases and J lost 7 bases. CDR3 length equals 15 residues. CDR1 is SGHNT, CDR2 YYREEE, per germline (reference sequence).

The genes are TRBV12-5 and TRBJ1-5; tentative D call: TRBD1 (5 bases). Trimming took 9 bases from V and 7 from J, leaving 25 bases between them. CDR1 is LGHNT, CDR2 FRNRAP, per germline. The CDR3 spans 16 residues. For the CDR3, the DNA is TGTGCTAGCACTCCTGCCCCCGGGACTAGGAGACAGCCCCAGCATTTT. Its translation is CASTPAPGTRRQPQHF.

Written as DNA, the CDR3 is TGTGCCATCAGTACTACCGGGACAGGGTCCTACGAGCAGTACTTC. Protein sequence: CAISTTGTGSYEQYF. The chain employs TRBV10-3 and TRBJ2-7, with 9 nucleotides matching TRBD1. Germline V lookup: CDR1 ENHRY, CDR2 SYGVKD. This CDR3 spans 15 amino acids. Germline trimming cut 5 bases from V and 1 base from J; bases unmatched to any gene: 6.

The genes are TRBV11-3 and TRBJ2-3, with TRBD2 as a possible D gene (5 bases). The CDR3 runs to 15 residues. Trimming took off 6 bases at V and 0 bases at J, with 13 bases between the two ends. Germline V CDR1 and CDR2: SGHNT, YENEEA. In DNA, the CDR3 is TGTGCCAGCAGTGGAGGTGGATCTAGCACAGATACGCAGTATTTT. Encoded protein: CASSGGGSSTDTQYF.

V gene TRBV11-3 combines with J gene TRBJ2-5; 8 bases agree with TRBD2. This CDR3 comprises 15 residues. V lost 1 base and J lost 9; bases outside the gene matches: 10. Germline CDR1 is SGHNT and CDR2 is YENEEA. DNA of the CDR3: TGTGCCAGCAGCTTAGGCGCGGGAGGCCCCCGGGCCCAGTACTTC. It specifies CASSLGAGGPRAQYF.

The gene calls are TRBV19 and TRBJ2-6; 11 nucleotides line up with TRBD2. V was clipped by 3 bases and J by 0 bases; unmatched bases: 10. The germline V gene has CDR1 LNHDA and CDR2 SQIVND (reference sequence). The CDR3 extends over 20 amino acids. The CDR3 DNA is TGTGCCAGTAGTATCCCTAGCGGGAGGAGAGGCTCCTCTGGGGCCAACGTCCTGACTTTC. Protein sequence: CASSIPSGRRGSSGANVLTF.

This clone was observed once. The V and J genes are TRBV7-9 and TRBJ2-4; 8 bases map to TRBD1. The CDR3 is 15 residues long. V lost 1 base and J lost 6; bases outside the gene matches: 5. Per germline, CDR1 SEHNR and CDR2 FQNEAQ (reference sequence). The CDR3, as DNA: TGTGCCAGCAGCTTAGTAGGACAGGGAGGAAACATTCAGTACTTC. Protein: CASSLVGQGGNIQYF.

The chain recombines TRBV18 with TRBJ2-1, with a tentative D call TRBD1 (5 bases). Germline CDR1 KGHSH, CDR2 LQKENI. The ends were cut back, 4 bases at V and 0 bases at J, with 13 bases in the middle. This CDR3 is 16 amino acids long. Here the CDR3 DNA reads TGTGCCAGCTCACAACCAACAGGAAGCTCCTACAATGAGCAGTTCTTC. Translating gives CASSQPTGSSYNEQFF.

This CDR3 is CASSIVRGGGSYNEQFF. CDR3 sequence (DNA): TGTGCCAGTAGTATTGTCAGGGGCGGAGGCTCCTACAATGAGCAGTTCTTC. The chain combines TRBV19 with TRBJ2-1, with D possibly matching TRBD1 (6 bases). CDR3 length equals 17 residues. Trimming removed 3 bases from V and 0 bases from J, with 15 bases in between. The germline CDR1 and CDR2 sequences are LNHDA and SQIVND (reference sequence). The complete variable domain, with remaining parts taken from reference TRBV19 and TRBJ2-1, reads DGGITQSPKYLFRKEGQNVTLSCEQNLNHDAMYWYRQDPGQGLRLIYYSQIVNDFQKGDIAEGYSVSREKKESFPLTVTSAQKNPTAFYLCASSIVRGGGSYNEQFFGPGTRLTVL.

This CDR3 is CASSLVGGAHYEQYF. DNA for the CDR3: TGTGCCAGCAGCTTGGTAGGGGGGGCGCACTACGAGCAGTACTTC. This sequence joins TRBV5-6 and TRBJ2-7; D perhaps matches TRBD2 (7 bases). CDR1 and CDR2 (germline): SGHDT, YYEEEE. The CDR3 is 15 amino acids. Trimming cost V 0 bases and J 3 bases, with 13 bases left between them. Together with reference TRBV5-6 and TRBJ2-7, the CDR3 gives the full variable domain: DAGVTQSPTHLIKTRGQQVTLRCSPKSGHDTVSWYQQALGQGPQFIFQYYEEEERQRGNFPDRFSGHQFPNYSSELNVNALLLGDSALYLCASSLVGGAHYEQYFGPGTRLTVT.